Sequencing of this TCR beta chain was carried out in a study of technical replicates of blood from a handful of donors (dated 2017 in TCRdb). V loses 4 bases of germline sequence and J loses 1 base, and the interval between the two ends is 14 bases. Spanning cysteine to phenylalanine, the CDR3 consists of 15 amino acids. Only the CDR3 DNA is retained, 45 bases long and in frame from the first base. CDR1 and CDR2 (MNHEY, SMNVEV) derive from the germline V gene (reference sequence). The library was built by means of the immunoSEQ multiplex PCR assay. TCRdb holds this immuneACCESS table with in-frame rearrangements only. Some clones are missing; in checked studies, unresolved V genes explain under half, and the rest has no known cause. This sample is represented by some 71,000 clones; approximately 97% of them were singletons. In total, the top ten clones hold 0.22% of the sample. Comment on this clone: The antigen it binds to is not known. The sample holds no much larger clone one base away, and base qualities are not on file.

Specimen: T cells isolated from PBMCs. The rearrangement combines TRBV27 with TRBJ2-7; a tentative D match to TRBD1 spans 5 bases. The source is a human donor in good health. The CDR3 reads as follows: CASSSYAGISYEQYF. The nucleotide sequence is TGTGCCAGCAGTTCTTACGCAGGGATTTCCTACGAGCAGTACTTC.